A single sample gave rise to the 14 T cell receptor beta chains below, sequenced in a study of T cell responses to AZD1222 COVID-19 vaccine. Profiled with immunoSEQ multiplex PCR; TCRdb holds only in-frame clones, not every one. The data show roughly 120,000 clones, about 85% seen once. The source material was peripheral blood, sampled on day 0 of AZD1222 vaccination. Receptor source: an adult in good health.

V gene TRBV3-1 (or the pseudogene TRBV3-2) combines with J gene TRBJ1-2; TRBD1 might be the D (5 bases). The CDR3 extends over 14 amino acids. CDR1 and CDR2 (germline): LGHDT, YNNKEL (reference sequence). The V gene lost 1 base and the J gene lost 4 bases, with 10 bases spanning the gap. This chain's CDR3 is CASSQGGRSYGYTF. Written as DNA, the CDR3 is TGTGCCAGCAGCCAAGGGGGCAGAAGCTATGGCTACACCTTC.

This rearrangement joins TRBV7-9 to TRBJ1-5; no definite D call. V lost 3 bases, J lost 0 bases, and 6 bases lay in between. This CDR3 contains 14 residues. Germline values: CDR1 SEHNR, CDR2 FQNEAQ (reference sequence). CDR3 DNA sequence: TGTGCCAGCAGCTTGAGCCCTAGCAATCAGCCCCAGCATTTT. Amino acids: CASSLSPSNQPQHF.

Notes on this clone: A read error may produce the germline difference seen at one junction end. The V call is TRBV7-7, the J call TRBJ2-5; the D gene could be TRBD1 or TRBD2 (5 bases each). Germline lookup yields CDR1 SSHAT and CDR2 FNYEAQ (reference sequence). CDR3 length equals 14 residues. The DNA of the CDR3 is TGTGCTAGCAGCTTAGGGGCAGGCGGGGAGACCCAGTACTTC. This translates into CASSLGAGGETQYF. Looking up the rest from reference TRBV7-7 and TRBJ2-5 gives the full variable domain: GAGVSQSPRYKVTKRGQDVTLRCDPISSHATLYWYQQALGQGPEFLTYFNYEAQPDKSGLPSDRFSAERPEGSISTLTIQRTEQRDSAMYRCASSLGAGGETQYFGPGTRLLVL.

The V and J genes are TRBV2 and TRBJ2-7; 8 bases map to TRBD1. The CDR3 has 13 amino acids. Losses at the gene ends were 8 bases for V and 0 bases for J; bases not matched to a gene: 3. Looked up from germline, CDR1 is SNHLY and CDR2 is FYNNEI. Written as DNA, the CDR3 is TGTGCCAGCGCCGGGACAGGCTCCTACGAGCAGTACTTC. Translating it yields CASAGTGSYEQYF.

This clone was picked up one time. The chain links TRBV7-3 to TRBJ1-1; the D gene is possibly TRBD1 (6 bases). V lost 5 bases and J 8 bases, leaving 12 bases between the germline ends. This CDR3 has 12 residues. Germline CDR1 and CDR2: SGHTA and FQGTGA. The CDR3 DNA reads as TGTGCCAGCAGCCAACAGGGAGCGGAAGCTTTCTTT. This translates into CASSQQGAEAFF. Full variable domain (outside the CDR3, taken from reference TRBV7-3 and TRBJ1-1): GAGVSQTPSNKVTEKGKYVELRCDPISGHTALYWYRQSLGQGPEFLIYFQGTGAADDSGLPNDRFFAVRPEGSVSTLKIQRTERGDSAVYLCASSQQGAEAFFGQGTRLTVV.

CDR3 in DNA: TGTGCCAGTAGTACCGTACTAGCGGGGCCAGTAGGGGTTGAGCAGTTCTTC. Its protein is CASSTVLAGPVGVEQFF. J is TRBJ2-1 and V is TRBV19; TRBD2 matches 10 bases. CDR3 length equals 17 residues. Trimming took 4 bases from V and 9 from J; bases not matched to a gene: 15. Germline V gene sequence: CDR1 LNHDA, CDR2 SQIVND (reference sequence).

The sample holds one count of this clone. The DNA of the CDR3 is TGTGCCAGCGGGACGACAGGGATCTACCGGTGGCTGTTTTTT. It translates to CASGTTGIYRWLFF. This chain connects TRBV28 to TRBJ1-4; 7 bases map to TRBD1. The germline gives CDR1 MDHEN, CDR2 SYDVKM. CDR3 size: 14 residues. V gave up 8 bases and J gave up 14 bases; unmatched junction bases: 17.

The rearrangement links TRBV4-1 to TRBJ2-7, with D possibly called TRBD1 or TRBD2 (6 bases each). Trimming shortened V by 4 bases and J by 5 bases, and 15 bases separated the two germline ends. Germline assignment: CDR1 MGHRA and CDR2 YSYEKL. The CDR3 consists of 14 residues. CDR3 nucleotide sequence: TGCGCCAGCAGCCCGGGCCCGCGGGACAACGAGCAGTACTTC. Its translation is CASSPGPRDNEQYF.

The chain combines TRBV2 with TRBJ2-5, with D perhaps TRBD2 (6 bases). CDR1 SNHLY and CDR2 FYNNEI come from the germline V gene. There are 14 residues in the CDR3. Trimming cost V 3 bases and J 7 bases, with 15 bases left between them. The CDR3 DNA is TGTGCCAGCAGTGATATGGCCGGGGGTGTGACCCAGTACTTC. Translating it yields CASSDMAGGVTQYF.

The chain uses TRBV6-2 or TRBV6-3 and TRBJ1-6, with TRBD1 matching 7 bases. Germline values: CDR1 MNHEY, CDR2 SVGEGT. After removal of 6 bases from V and 14 bases from J, the junction contained 16 bases not matched to a gene. CDR3 length: 15 residues. Here the CDR3 DNA reads TGTGCCAGCAGCCCTTCTCGGAAGGGGGCCGGAGCCCTCCACTTT. It specifies CASSPSRKGAGALHF.

V usage is TRBV6-6 and J usage is TRBJ1-2; maybe TRBD1 (5 bases). CDR3 length: 13 amino acids. V was cut by 6 bases and J by 4 bases, with 12 bases left in between. The germline CDR1 and CDR2 sequences are MNHNY and SVGAGI (reference sequence). The CDR3 sequence: CASRPTGLYGYTF. Written as DNA, the CDR3 is TGTGCCAGCAGGCCGACGGGACTCTATGGCTACACCTTC.

This clone was recorded a few times. The chain has TRBV3-1 (or the pseudogene TRBV3-2) and TRBJ2-7, with D possibly matching TRBD1 (5 bases). V was shortened by 1 base and J by 2 bases, with 9 bases between the two germline ends. CDR3 size: 14 residues. The germline gives CDR1 LGHDT, CDR2 YNNKEL (reference sequence). CDR3: CASSQATDTYEQYF. As DNA, the CDR3 is TGTGCCAGCAGCCAAGCGACAGATACCTACGAGCAGTACTTC.

The chain combines TRBV6-1 with TRBJ2-3; 8 positions match TRBD2. Trimming removed 3 bases from V and 4 bases from J; junction bases left unmatched: 9. This CDR3 spans 16 amino acids. Germline lookup yields CDR1 MNHNS and CDR2 SASEGT. CDR3 DNA: TGTGCCAGCAGTGACCAGGCACAGCGGGAGTCAGATACGCAGTATTTT. Translating gives CASSDQAQRESDTQYF.

This sequence joins TRBV5-1 and TRBJ2-3, with 13 bases aligning to TRBD2. V lost 3 bases and J lost 4; bases outside the gene matches: 5. CDR1 SGHRS and CDR2 YFSETQ come from the germline V gene. The CDR3 spans 16 residues. The CDR3 nucleotides read TGCGCCAGCAGCTCGGACACTAGCGGGAGGGCAGATACGCAGTATTTT. It specifies CASSSDTSGRADTQYF.